This T cell receptor (beta chain) was observed in a study of T-cell reconstitution after alpha-beta-depleted transplantation in children. The CDR3 is made up of 13 amino acids. V was clipped by 2 bases and J by 7 bases; unmatched bases: 2. Study-wide points: For some patients, TCRbeta diversity was high at day 60 because of recipient T cells and thymic progenitors that survived. T-cell numbers and diversity one year post-transplant derived largely from freshly generated T cells.

During its preparation, the TCRbeta library received unique molecular identifiers. From the PCR reads, TCRdb called clonotypes with MiXCR, one entry per CDR3 protein. The sample has hundreds of thousands of distinct CDR3 sequences; approximately 10% are singletons. This clonotype has a count of ten or more. The target antigen is unknown. The clonotype was recovered from a child under two years old with acute myeloid leukemia, due to receive a stem cell transplant. The sample in question was PBMCs, obtained before TCRalphabeta/CD19-depleted stem cell transplant. This chain uses TRBV7-1 with TRBJ2-7; 10 nucleotides match TRBD2. TRBV7-1 falls under the ORF class, with uncertain function. The CDR3 DNA reads as TGTGCCAGCAGCTCACTAGCGGGAGAAGAGCAGTACTTC. Translation gives CASSSLAGEEQYF.